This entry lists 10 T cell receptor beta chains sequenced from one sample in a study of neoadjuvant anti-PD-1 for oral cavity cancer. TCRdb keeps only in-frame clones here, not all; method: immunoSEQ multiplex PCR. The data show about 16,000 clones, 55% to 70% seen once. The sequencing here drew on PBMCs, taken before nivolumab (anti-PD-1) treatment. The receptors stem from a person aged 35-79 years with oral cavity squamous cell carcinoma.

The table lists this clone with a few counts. The CDR3 DNA sequence: TGTGCCAGCAGTTCCCGGGACTCCTACGAGCAGTACTTC. Amino acid sequence: CASSSRDSYEQYF. This chain uses TRBV27 with TRBJ2-7, with D possibly being TRBD2 (5 bases). CDR3 length: 13 amino acids. CDR1 and CDR2 from the germline V gene are MNHEY and SMNVEV (reference sequence). V gave up 4 bases and J gave up 0 bases, with 7 bases separating them.

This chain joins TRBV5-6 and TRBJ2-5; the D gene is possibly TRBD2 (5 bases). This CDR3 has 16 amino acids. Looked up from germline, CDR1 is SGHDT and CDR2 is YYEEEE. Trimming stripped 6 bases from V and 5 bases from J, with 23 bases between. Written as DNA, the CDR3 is TGTGCCAGCACCCTGGTAGCCGGGGAGATGTGGGAGACCCAGTACTTC. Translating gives CASTLVAGEMWETQYF.

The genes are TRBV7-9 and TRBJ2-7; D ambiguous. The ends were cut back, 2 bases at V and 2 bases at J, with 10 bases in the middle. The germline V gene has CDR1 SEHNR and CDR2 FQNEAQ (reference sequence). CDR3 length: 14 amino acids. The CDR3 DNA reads TGTGCCAGCAGCTTATCACCCGTCCCCTACGAGCAGTACTTC. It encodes CASSLSPVPYEQYF.

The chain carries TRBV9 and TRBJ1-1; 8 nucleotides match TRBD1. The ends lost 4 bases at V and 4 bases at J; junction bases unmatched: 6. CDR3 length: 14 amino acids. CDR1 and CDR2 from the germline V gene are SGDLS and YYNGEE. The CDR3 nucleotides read TGTGCCAGCAGCAGTAGGACAGGGCCCACTGAAGCTTTCTTT. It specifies CASSSRTGPTEAFF.

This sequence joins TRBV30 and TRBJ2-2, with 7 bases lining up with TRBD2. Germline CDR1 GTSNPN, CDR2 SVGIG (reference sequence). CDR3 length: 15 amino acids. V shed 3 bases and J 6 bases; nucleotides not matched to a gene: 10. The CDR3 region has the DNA TGTGCCTGGAGAGCGGGACTAAGCGAGGCCGGGGAGCTGTTTTTT. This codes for CAWRAGLSEAGELFF.

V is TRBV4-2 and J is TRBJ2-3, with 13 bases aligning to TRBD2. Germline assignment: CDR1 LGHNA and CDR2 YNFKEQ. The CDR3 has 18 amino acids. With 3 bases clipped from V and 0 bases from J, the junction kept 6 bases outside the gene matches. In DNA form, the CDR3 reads TGTGCCAGCAGCCATCCCCCGGGACTAGCGGGGAGCACAGATACGCAGTATTTT. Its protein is CASSHPPGLAGSTDTQYF.

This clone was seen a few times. The chain's CDR3 is CASSSTTTSPDPDTQYF. Here the CDR3 DNA reads TGCGCCAGCAGTTCTACCACGACTAGCCCCGATCCAGATACGCAGTATTTT. This rearrangement joins TRBV10-1 to TRBJ2-3, with TRBD2 matching over 7 bases. Trimming removed 5 bases from V and 4 bases from J; junction bases left unmatched: 15. The CDR3 has 17 amino acids. The V gene's germline CDR1 is WNHNN and CDR2 SYGVQD (reference sequence).

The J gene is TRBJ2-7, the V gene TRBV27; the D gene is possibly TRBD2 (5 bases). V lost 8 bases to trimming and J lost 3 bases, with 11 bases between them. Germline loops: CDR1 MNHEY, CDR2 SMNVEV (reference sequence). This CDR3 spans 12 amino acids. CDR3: CASFSASYEQYF. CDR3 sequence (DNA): TGTGCCAGCTTTAGCGCAAGCTACGAGCAGTACTTC.

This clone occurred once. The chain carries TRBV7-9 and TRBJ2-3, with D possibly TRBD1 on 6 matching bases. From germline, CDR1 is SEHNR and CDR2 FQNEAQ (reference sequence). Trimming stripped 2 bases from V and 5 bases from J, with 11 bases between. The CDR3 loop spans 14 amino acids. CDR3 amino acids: CASSLLSGEDTQYF. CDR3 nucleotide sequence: TGTGCCAGCAGCTTATTGTCAGGGGAAGATACGCAGTATTTT.

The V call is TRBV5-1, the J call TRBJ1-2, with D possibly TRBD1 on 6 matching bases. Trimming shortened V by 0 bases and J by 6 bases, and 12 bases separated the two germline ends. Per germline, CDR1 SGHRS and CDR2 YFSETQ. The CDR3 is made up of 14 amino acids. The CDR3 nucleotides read TGCGCCAGCAGCTTGGCCACAGGGTGGAATGGCTACACCTTC. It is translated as CASSLATGWNGYTF. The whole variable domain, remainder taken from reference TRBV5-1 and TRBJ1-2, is KAGVTQTPRYLIKTRGQQVTLSCSPISGHRSVSWYQQTPGQGLQFLFEYFSETQRNKGNFPGRFSGRQFSNSRSEMNVSTLELGDSALYLCASSLATGWNGYTFGSGTRLTVV.